A selection of T cell receptor beta chains follows, all from one sample in a study of T-cell memory formation after mild COVID-19. TCRdb re-called the 5' RACE reads with MiXCR, one entry per CDR3 protein. The repertoire holds about 360,000 distinct CDR3 sequences, with around an eighth as singletons. Sequencing was performed on PBMCs or a T cell subset sorted from them (not recorded which). These receptors originate from a man aged 18 to 30 who had mild COVID-19 (a few samples of this study predate the infection). Cell type and time point are not known. CDR3s include the opening cysteine and the closing phenylalanine or tryptophan. The D gene is left open where the match is weak. Size values are once, few and many counts, or a class for expanded clones, and some rows have none.

j_call v_call d_call clone_size cdr3_aa cdr3_nt
TRBJ2-6 TRBV12-3/TRBV12-4 NA few CASSRTASSGANVLTF TGTGCCAGCAGTCGGACCGCCAGCTCTGGGGCCAACGTCCTGACTTTC
TRBJ2-7 TRBV5-1 NA NA CASSLDLPSDEQYF TGCGCCAGCAGCTTGGATCTCCCGTCTGACGAGCAGTACTTC
TRBJ1-2 TRBV6-5 NA NA CASSYRSTGIYGYTF TGTGCCAGCAGTTACCGGTCGACAGGAATCTATGGCTACACCTTC
TRBJ1-2 TRBV7-6 NA NA CASSFSLGLTNYGYTF TGTGCCAGCAGCTTCTCCCTTGGACTGACGAACTATGGCTACACCTTC
TRBJ1-2 TRBV15 NA NA CATSRERRVGGYTF TGTGCCACCAGCAGAGAGCGCAGGGTTGGTGGCTACACCTTC
TRBJ1-2 TRBV6-1 NA few CASSSRRDPLVNGYTF TGTGCCAGCAGTTCCCGCCGGGACCCTCTTGTGAATGGCTACACCTTC
TRBJ1-2 TRBV20-1 NA NA CSARVRAFYGYTF TGCAGTGCTAGAGTAAGGGCCTTCTATGGCTACACCTTC
TRBJ2-2 TRBV7-6 NA NA CASSLSTGAGELFF TGTGCCAGCAGTCTATCCACCGGGGCCGGGGAGCTGTTTTTT
TRBJ1-5 TRBV6-5 NA few CASSPGVGQPQHF TGTGCCAGCAGCCCCGGGGTCGGTCAGCCCCAGCATTTT
TRBJ2-7 TRBV5-1 TRBD1 NA CASRDGGTGFYEQYF TGCGCCAGCAGGGACGGCGGGACAGGCTTCTACGAGCAGTACTTC
TRBJ2-4 TRBV2 NA many CASSVRGQENIQYF TGTGCCAGCAGTGTACGGGGGCAGGAAAACATTCAGTACTTC
TRBJ1-4 TRBV7-9 TRBD1 few CASSLDREKKLFF TGTGCCAGCAGCTTGGACAGGGAGAAAAAACTGTTTTTT
TRBJ1-1 TRBV20-1 NA NA CSARQVVGTEAFF TGCAGTGCTAGACAGGTCGTGGGCACTGAAGCTTTCTTT
TRBJ2-1 TRBV6-6 NA few CASSAASSIDEQFF TGTGCCAGCTCGGCAGCCTCTTCTATCGATGAGCAGTTCTTC
TRBJ2-2 TRBV28 TRBD1 NA CATHDRGDTGELFF TGTGCCACCCACGACAGGGGGGACACCGGGGAGCTGTTTTTT
TRBJ2-7 TRBV6-1 TRBD2 NA CASSGQLYYEQYF TGTGCCAGTAGCGGGCAGCTTTACTACGAGCAGTACTTC
TRBJ2-5 TRBV7-2 TRBD2 few CASSLEGSGGAEGETQYF TGTGCCAGCAGCTTAGAGGGTTCCGGGGGGGCCGAGGGAGAGACCCAGTACTTC
TRBJ2-4 TRBV7-2 NA few CASTQYTPGIQYF TGTGCCAGCACCCAGTACACCCCGGGCATTCAGTACTTC
TRBJ2-1 TRBV12-3/TRBV12-4 NA few CASSLGQQGSYNEQFF TGTGCCAGCAGCCTCGGACAGCAAGGGTCCTACAATGAGCAGTTCTTC
TRBJ2-1 TRBV7-8 TRBD2 NA CASSLGRAGGNEQFF TGTGCCAGCAGCTTAGGTCGGGCCGGGGGGAATGAGCAGTTCTTC
TRBJ1-6 TRBV9 NA NA CASSAEGTYNSPLHF TGTGCCAGCAGCGCTGAGGGCACCTATAATTCACCCCTCCACTTT
TRBJ2-3 TRBV6-2/TRBV6-3 TRBD2 NA CASSGLAGLTDTQYF TGTGCCAGCAGCGGACTAGCGGGTCTCACAGATACGCAGTATTTT
TRBJ2-2 TRBV5-1 TRBD2 many CASSSGGAMNTGELFF TGCGCCAGCTCGAGCGGGGGGGCCATGAACACCGGGGAGCTGTTTTTT
TRBJ2-4 TRBV7-2 NA NA CASSLYYSQNIQYF TGTGCCAGCAGCTTATACTACAGCCAAAACATTCAGTACTTC
TRBJ2-1 TRBV12-3/TRBV12-4 NA many CASSLGPNEQFF TGTGCCAGCAGCTTAGGTCCCAATGAGCAGTTCTTC
TRBJ1-2 TRBV5-1 NA few CASSGDPSGYGYTF TGCGCCAGCAGCGGGGATCCTTCGGGGTATGGCTACACCTTC
TRBJ1-5 TRBV20-1 NA NA CSARTQPQHF TGCAGTGCTAGAACCCAGCCCCAGCATTTT
TRBJ1-5 TRBV6-2/TRBV6-3 NA NA CASSALGAGNQPQHF TGTGCCAGCAGTGCGTTGGGGGCCGGCAATCAGCCCCAGCATTTT
TRBJ1-5 TRBV7-2 NA NA CASSLVLLNQPQHF TGTGCCAGCAGCTTGGTACTGCTCAATCAGCCCCAGCATTTT
TRBJ2-2 TRBV30 TRBD1 few CAWGTGSTGELFF TGTGCCTGGGGGACAGGGAGCACCGGGGAGCTGTTTTTT